The entry that follows covers one T cell receptor (beta chain) sequence. This specimen belongs to a study of blood T cell repertoires in COVID-19. Across the whole study: T cells, B-cell-depleted T cells, or PBMCs provided the cDNA or gDNA that served as material.

TCRdb's copy holds only in-frame clones and misses some; the assay was immunoSEQ multiplex PCR. The table has about 400,000 clones, 87% seen once. The V gene lost 3 bases and the J gene lost 5 bases, with 11 bases spanning the gap. Germline CDR1 reads SGDLS; CDR2 reads YYNGEE. The CDR3 runs 13 residues. This TCR was sampled from a woman aged 18 to 35 with acute COVID-19. Sequencing used PBMCs or T cells enriched from blood (not recorded which). This chain connects TRBV9 to TRBJ1-1, with D tentatively TRBD1 (6 bases). Written as DNA, the CDR3 is TGTGCCAGCAGCGACAGGGTTGGTACTGAAGCTTTCTTT. It translates to CASSDRVGTEAFF.